The clone carrying this TCR beta chain was seen a single time. These data come from a study of blood T cell repertoires in COVID-19. Study context: Acute and convalescent COVID-19 samples came from the United States, Italy and Spain. PBMCs, B-cell-depleted T cells, or T cells were the source of the cDNA or gDNA that made up the material.

Clones were read by immunoSEQ multiplex PCR, and TCRdb kept only the in-frame ones, dropping some. There are 45,000 to 60,000 clones in the sample; roughly 89% occur only once, and around 6.5% lies in the top ten. The V gene end was trimmed by 0 bases and the J gene end by 6 bases; junction bases not matched to a gene: 4. The CDR3 loop spans 14 amino acids. Germline-derived CDR1 and CDR2 are SEHNR and FQNEAQ (reference sequence). Sequencing was performed on peripheral blood. This receptor was obtained from a man in his 70s with active COVID-19. The rearrangement links TRBV7-9 to TRBJ1-2; 7 bases match TRBD1. The CDR3 DNA sequence: TGTGCCAGCAGCTTAGCGGACAGGAATGATGGCTACACCTTC. Translated, it gives CASSLADRNDGYTF.